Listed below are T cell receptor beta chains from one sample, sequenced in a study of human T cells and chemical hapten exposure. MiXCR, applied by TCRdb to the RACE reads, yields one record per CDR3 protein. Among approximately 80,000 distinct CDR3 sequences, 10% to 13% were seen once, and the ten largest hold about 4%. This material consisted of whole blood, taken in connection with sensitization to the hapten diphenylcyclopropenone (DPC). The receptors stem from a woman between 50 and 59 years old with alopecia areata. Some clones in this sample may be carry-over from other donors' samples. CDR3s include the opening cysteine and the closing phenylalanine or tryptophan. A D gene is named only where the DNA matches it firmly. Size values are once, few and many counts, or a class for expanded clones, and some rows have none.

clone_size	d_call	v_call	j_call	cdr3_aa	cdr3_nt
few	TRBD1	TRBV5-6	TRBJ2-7	CASSLVGTGIVEQYF	TGTGCCAGCAGCTTGGTGGGGACAGGGATTGTCGAGCAGTACTTC
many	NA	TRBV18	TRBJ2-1	CASSPDGVNEQFF	TGTGCCAGCTCACCAGACGGGGTGAATGAGCAGTTCTTC
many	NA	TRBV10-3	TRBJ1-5	CAISGGDFNQPQHF	TGTGCCATCAGTGGTGGGGACTTTAATCAGCCCCAGCATTTT
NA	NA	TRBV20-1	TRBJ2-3	CSASVGLSTDTQYF	TGCAGTGCTAGTGTGGGGCTTAGCACAGATACGCAGTATTTT
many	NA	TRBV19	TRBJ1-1	CASEPGTAGGNTEAFF	TGTGCCAGCGAACCAGGGACGGCGGGTGGAAACACTGAAGCTTTCTTT
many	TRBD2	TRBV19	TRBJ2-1	CATNGGGGIGEQFF	TGTGCCACCAATGGTGGCGGGGGGATAGGGGAGCAGTTCTTC
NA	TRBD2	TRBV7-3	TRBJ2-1	CASSASGRAYNEQFF	TGTGCCAGCAGCGCCAGCGGGAGGGCCTACAATGAGCAGTTCTTC
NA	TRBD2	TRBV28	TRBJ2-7	CASSLTGRPHEQYF	TGTGCCAGCAGTTTAACCGGGAGGCCCCACGAGCAGTACTTC
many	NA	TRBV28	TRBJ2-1	CASSLSREYNEQFF	TGTGCCAGCAGTTTGTCCAGGGAATACAATGAGCAGTTCTTC
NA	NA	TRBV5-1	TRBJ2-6	CASSLAPRSSGANVLTF	TGCGCCAGCAGCTTGGCCCCCAGAAGCTCTGGGGCCAACGTCCTGACTTTC
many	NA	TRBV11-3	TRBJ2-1	CASSFPFGGMDEQFF	TGTGCCAGCAGCTTCCCTTTCGGGGGAATGGATGAGCAGTTCTTC
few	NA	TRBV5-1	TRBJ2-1	CASSLDRPPYNEQFF	TGCGCCAGCAGCTTGGACAGACCCCCCTACAATGAGCAGTTCTTC
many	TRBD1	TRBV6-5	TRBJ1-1	CASSYSPRTGNEAFF	TGTGCCAGCAGTTACTCGCCGAGGACAGGGAATGAAGCTTTCTTT
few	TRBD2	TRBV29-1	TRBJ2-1	CSVGRTRGNEQFF	TGCAGCGTTGGCCGGACTAGAGGGAATGAGCAGTTCTTC
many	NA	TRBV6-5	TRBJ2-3	CASSQQGLGADTQYF	TGTGCCAGCAGCCAACAGGGACTGGGTGCAGATACGCAGTATTTT
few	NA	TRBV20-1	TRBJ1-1	CSAPRTFGTEAFF	TGCAGTGCCCCGAGGACTTTCGGCACTGAAGCTTTCTTT
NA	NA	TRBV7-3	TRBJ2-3	CGASGTDTQYF	TGTGGGGCTAGCGGCACAGATACGCAGTATTTT
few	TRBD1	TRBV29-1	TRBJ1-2	CSVGGQGFESYTF	TGCAGCGTTGGGGGACAGGGCTTTGAGTCCTACACCTTC
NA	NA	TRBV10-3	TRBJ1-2	CATQGSGNTNYGYTF	TGTGCCACCCAAGGATCTGGAAACACGAACTATGGCTACACCTTC
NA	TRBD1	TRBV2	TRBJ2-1	CASRTGTVYNEQFF	TGTGCCAGCAGAACCGGGACAGTTTACAATGAGCAGTTCTTC
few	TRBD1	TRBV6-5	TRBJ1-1	CASSAGQSANTEAFF	TGTGCCAGCAGTGCGGGACAGAGCGCGAACACTGAAGCTTTCTTT
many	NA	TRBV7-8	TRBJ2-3	CASSFGRRGADTQYF	TGTGCCAGCAGCTTCGGCCGTAGGGGCGCAGATACGCAGTATTTT
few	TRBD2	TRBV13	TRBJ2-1	CASSTGTSFYNEQFF	TGTGCCAGCAGTACCGGGACTAGCTTCTACAATGAGCAGTTCTTC
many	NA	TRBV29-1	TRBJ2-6	CSVPGTPSNVLTF	TGCAGCGTCCCCGGGACCCCATCCAACGTCCTGACTTTC
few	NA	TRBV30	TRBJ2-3	CAWSAVGAGRDTQYF	TGTGCCTGGAGTGCTGTAGGGGCAGGGAGAGATACGCAGTATTTT
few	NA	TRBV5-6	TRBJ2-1	CASSPRTGFVGEQFF	TGTGCCAGCAGTCCTAGGACCGGTTTTGTGGGGGAGCAGTTCTTC
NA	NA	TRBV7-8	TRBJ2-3	CASSLAVGLDTQYF	TGTGCCAGCAGCTTAGCGGTGGGTTTAGATACGCAGTATTTT
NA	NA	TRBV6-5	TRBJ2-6	CASSYAITGANVLTF	TGTGCCAGCAGTTACGCGATAACTGGGGCCAACGTCCTGACTTTC
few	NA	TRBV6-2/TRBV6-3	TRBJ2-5	CASTHLETQYF	TGTGCCAGCACCCACCTAGAGACCCAGTACTTC
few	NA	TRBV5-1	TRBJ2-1	CASRLAANANNEQFF	TGCGCCAGCAGATTGGCGGCCAATGCCAACAATGAGCAGTTCTTC
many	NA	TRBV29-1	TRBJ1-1	CSALRGAGGTEAFF	TGCAGCGCTCTGCGCGGGGCCGGAGGCACTGAAGCTTTCTTT
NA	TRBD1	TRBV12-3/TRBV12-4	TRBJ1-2	CASSGDRAIYGYTF	TGTGCCAGCAGTGGCGACAGGGCTATCTATGGCTACACCTTC
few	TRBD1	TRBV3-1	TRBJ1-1	CASSAAQGPNTEAFF	TGTGCCAGCAGCGCCGCACAGGGGCCGAACACTGAAGCTTTCTTT
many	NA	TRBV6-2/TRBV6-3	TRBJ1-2	CASSFEQSYGYTF	TGTGCCAGCAGCTTCGAGCAGTCCTATGGCTACACCTTC
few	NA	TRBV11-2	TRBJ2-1	CASSLAARLYSSYNEQFF	TGTGCCAGCAGCTTAGCGGCCCGCCTTTATAGCTCCTACAATGAGCAGTTCTTC
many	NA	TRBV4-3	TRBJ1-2	CASSPEWQNSNYGYTF	TGCGCCAGCAGCCCTGAGTGGCAGAATTCTAACTATGGCTACACCTTC
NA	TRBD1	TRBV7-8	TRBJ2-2	CASSLRQGRSDRELFF	TGTGCCAGCTCTCTGAGACAGGGGCGGTCGGACCGGGAGCTGTTTTTT
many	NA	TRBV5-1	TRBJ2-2	CASRPGANTGELFF	TGCGCCAGCAGACCAGGGGCGAACACCGGGGAGCTGTTTTTT
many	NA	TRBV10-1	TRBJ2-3	CASSEVAGTDTQYF	TGCGCCAGCAGTGAAGTAGCAGGCACAGATACGCAGTATTTT
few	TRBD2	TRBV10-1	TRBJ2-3	CASSQTSGTDTQYF	TGCGCCAGCAGTCAAACTAGCGGCACAGATACGCAGTATTTT
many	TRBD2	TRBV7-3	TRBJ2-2	CASSSSGGTGELFF	TGTGCCAGCAGCTCCTCGGGGGGCACCGGGGAGCTGTTTTTT
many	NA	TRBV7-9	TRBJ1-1	CASSLAPPTEAFF	TGTGCCAGCAGCTTAGCTCCCCCCACTGAAGCTTTCTTT
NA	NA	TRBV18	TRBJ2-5	CASSPQKGGGKTQYF	TGTGCCAGCTCACCACAGAAGGGCGGCGGAAAGACCCAGTACTTC
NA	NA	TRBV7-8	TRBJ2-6	CASSPGIGPGANVLTF	TGTGCCAGCAGCCCCGGGATCGGGCCTGGGGCCAACGTCCTGACTTTC
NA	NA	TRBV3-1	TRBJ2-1	CASSQGTSRALNEQFF	TGTGCCAGCAGCCAAGGGACTTCCCGGGCCCTCAATGAGCAGTTCTTC
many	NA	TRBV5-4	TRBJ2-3	CASSLDPYMDTQYF	TGTGCCAGCAGCTTGGACCCCTATATGGATACGCAGTATTTT
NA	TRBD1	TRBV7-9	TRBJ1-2	CATSPQGAEGYTF	TGTGCCACCTCACCCCAGGGGGCTGAGGGCTACACCTTC
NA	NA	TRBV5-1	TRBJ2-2	CASSLVGVNTGELFF	TGCGCCAGCAGCTTGGTAGGGGTAAACACCGGGGAGCTGTTTTTT
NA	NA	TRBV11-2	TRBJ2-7	CASSFLQVSREQYF	TGTGCCAGCAGCTTTCTTCAGGTGTCTAGGGAGCAGTACTTC
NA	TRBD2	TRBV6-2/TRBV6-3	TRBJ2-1	CASRISPAGVRNEQFF	TGTGCCAGCAGAATCTCTCCAGCGGGAGTCCGCAATGAGCAGTTCTTC
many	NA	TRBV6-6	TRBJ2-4	CASSPPEVLVAKNIQYF	TGTGCCAGCAGTCCCCCCGAAGTTCTGGTAGCCAAAAACATTCAGTACTTC
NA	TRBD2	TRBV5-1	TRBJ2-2	CASSSGTSQTGELFF	TGCGCCAGCAGCTCGGGGACTAGTCAGACCGGGGAGCTGTTTTTT